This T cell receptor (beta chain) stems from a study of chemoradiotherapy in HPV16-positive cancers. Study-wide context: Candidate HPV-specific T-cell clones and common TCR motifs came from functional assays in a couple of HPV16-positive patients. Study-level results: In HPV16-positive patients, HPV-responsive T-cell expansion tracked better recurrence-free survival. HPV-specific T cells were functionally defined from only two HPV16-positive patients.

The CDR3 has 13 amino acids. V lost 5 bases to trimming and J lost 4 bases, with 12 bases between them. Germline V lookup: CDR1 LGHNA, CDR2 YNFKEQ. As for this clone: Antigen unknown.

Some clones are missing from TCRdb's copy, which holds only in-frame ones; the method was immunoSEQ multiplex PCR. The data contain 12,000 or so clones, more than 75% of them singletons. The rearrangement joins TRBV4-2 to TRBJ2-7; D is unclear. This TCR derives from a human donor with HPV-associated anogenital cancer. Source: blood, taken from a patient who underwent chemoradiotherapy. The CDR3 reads CASSLGGPYEQYF. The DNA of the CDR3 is TGTGCCAGCAGCTTAGGCGGACCTTACGAGCAGTACTTC.